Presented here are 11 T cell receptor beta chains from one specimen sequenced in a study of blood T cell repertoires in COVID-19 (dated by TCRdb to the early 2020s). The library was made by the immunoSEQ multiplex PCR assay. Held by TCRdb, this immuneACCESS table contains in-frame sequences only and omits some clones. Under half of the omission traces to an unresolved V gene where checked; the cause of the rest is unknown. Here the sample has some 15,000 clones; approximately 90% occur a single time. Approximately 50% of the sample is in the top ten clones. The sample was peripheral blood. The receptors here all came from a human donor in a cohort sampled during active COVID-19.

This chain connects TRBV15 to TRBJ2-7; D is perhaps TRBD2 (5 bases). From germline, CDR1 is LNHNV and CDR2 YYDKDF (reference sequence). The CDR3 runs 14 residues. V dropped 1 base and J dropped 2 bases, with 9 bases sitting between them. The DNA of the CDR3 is TGTGCCACCAGCAGAGCGGACTGGACCTACGAGCAGTACTTC. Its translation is CATSRADWTYEQYF.

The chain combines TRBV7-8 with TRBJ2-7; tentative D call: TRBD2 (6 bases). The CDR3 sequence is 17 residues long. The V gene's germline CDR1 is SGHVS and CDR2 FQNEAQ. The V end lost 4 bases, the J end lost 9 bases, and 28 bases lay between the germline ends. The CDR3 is CASSSLEGQGESSGQYF. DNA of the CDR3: TGTGCCAGCAGCTCCTTGGAGGGGCAGGGCGAATCCTCCGGGCAGTACTTC. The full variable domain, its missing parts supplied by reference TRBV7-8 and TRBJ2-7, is GAGVSQSPRYKVAKRGQDVALRCDPISGHVSLFWYQQALGQGPEFLTYFQNEAQLDKSGLPSDRFFAERPEGSVSTLKIQRTQQEDSAVYLCASSSLEGQGESSGQYFGPGTRLTVT.

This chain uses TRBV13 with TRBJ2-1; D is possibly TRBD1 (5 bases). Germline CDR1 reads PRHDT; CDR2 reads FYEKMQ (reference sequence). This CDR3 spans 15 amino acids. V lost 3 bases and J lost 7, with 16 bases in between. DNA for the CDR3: TGTGCCAGCAGCTTCTCCCCACCAGGGCGAAATGAGCAGTTCTTC. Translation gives CASSFSPPGRNEQFF.

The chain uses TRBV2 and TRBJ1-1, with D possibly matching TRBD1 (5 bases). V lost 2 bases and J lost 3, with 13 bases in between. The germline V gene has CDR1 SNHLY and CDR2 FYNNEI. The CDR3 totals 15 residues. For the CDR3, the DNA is TGTGCCAGCAGTGAAATCGCAGGGCAAGACACTGAAGCTTTCTTT. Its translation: CASSEIAGQDTEAFF.

In DNA form, the CDR3 reads TGCGCCAGCAGCCCCCGGGGCAGGGGGGAAAATTCACCCCTCCACTTT. This codes for CASSPRGRGENSPLHF. The chain combines TRBV5-1 with TRBJ1-6; TRBD1 matches 7 bases. The CDR3 loop spans 16 amino acids. Germline-derived CDR1 and CDR2 are SGHRS and YFSETQ. With 4 bases clipped from V and 7 bases from J, the junction kept 11 bases outside the gene matches.

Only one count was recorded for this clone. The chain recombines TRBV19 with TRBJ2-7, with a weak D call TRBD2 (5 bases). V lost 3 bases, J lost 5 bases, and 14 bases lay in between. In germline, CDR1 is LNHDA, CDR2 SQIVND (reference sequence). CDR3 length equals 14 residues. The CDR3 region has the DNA TGTGCCAGTAGTATGCTCAGGACTCTCGACGAGCAGTACTTC. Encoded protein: CASSMLRTLDEQYF.

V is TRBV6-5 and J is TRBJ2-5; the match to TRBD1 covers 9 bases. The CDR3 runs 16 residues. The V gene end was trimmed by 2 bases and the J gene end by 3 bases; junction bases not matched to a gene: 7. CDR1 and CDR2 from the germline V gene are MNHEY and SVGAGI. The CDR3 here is CASSYRRQGGKETQYF. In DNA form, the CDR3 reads TGTGCCAGCAGTTACCGGAGACAGGGGGGAAAAGAGACCCAGTACTTC.

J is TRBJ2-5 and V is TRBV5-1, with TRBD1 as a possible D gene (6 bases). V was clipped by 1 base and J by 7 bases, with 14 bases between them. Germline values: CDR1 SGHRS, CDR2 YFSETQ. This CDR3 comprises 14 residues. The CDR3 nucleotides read TGCGCCAGCAGCTTGTACAGGGCCGATGGGACCCAGTACTTC. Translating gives CASSLYRADGTQYF.

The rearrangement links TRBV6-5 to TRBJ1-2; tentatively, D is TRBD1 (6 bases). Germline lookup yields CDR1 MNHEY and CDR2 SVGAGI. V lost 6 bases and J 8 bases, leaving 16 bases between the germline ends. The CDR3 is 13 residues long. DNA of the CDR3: TGTGCCAGCAGACCACAGGGCGCAGGGGGCTACACCTTC. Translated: CASRPQGAGGYTF.

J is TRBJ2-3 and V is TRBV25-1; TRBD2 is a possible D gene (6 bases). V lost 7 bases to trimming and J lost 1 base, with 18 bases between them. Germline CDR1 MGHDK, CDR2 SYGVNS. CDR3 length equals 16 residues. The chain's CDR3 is CASTPGAAGRTDTQYF. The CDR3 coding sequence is TGTGCCAGCACTCCCGGGGCGGCGGGACGCACAGATACGCAGTATTTT.

CDR3 coding DNA: TGCAGCGTTTCGAGACTAGCCGAGAGGCAAGAGACCCAGTACTTC. It codes for CSVSRLAERQETQYF. This chain uses TRBV29-1 with TRBJ2-5; 7 bases match TRBD2. V lost 5 bases to trimming and J lost 2 bases; unmatched junction nucleotides: 11. The CDR3 consists of 15 residues. Germline CDR1 SQVTM, CDR2 ANQGSEA.